This T cell receptor beta chain stems from a study of response to subunit inactivated influenza vaccine. This clonotype showed up just a few times. What it recognizes is unknown. TCRdb redid the calling of the RT-PCR reads with MiXCR, one entry per CDR3 protein. The repertoire holds more than 450,000 distinct CDR3 sequences, about 10% seen once, with 9.5% to 13% in the top ten. Germline CDR1 and CDR2: LGHNA and YSLEER. V lost 7 bases and J lost 10; bases outside the gene matches: 5. CDR3 length: 14 amino acids. Findings and limits, study-wide: Each seasonal influenza vaccination, the authors suggested, recruits few new T cells.

The sequenced sample was PBMCs from blood, obtained on the day of vaccination. The chain links TRBV4-3 to TRBJ1-6, with 12 bases that match TRBD1. This TCR was sampled from a man in his fifties or sixties who received an inactivated influenza vaccine. The CDR3 region has the DNA TGCGCCAGCACCCGGGACAGGGGGCAGTCACCCCTCCACTTT. This codes for CASTRDRGQSPLHF.